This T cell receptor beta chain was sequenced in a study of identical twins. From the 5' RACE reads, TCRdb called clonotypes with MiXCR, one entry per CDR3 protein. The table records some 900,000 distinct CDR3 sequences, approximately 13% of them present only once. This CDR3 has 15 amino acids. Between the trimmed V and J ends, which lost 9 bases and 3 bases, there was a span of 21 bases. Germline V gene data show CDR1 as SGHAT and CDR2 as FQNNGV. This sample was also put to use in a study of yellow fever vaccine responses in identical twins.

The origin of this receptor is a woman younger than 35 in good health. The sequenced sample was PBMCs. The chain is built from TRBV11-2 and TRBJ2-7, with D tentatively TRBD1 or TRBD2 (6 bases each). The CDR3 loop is CASEGLAEGGYEQYF. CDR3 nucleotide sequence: TGTGCCAGTGAGGGGCTGGCGGAGGGGGGCTACGAGCAGTACTTC.